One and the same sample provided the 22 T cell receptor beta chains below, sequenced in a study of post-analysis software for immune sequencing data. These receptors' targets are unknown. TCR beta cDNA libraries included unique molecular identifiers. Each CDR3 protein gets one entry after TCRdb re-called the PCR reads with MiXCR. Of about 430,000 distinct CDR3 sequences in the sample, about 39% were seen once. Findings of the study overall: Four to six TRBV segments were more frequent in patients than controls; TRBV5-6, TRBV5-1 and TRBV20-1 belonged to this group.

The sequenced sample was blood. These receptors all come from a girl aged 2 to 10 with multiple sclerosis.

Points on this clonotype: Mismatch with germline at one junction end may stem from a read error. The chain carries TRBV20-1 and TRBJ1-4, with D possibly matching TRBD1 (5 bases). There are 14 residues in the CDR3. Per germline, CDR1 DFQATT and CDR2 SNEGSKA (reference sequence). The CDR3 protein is CSARDRAPNEKRFF. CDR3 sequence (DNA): TGCAGTGCTAGAGACAGGGCACCTAATGAAAAACGGTTTTTT.

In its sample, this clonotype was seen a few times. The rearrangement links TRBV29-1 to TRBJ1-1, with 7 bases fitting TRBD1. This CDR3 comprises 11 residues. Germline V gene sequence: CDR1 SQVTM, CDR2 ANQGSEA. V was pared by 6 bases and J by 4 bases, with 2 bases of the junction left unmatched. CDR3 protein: CSVGQLTEAFF. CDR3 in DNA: TGCAGCGTGGGACAGCTCACTGAAGCTTTCTTT.

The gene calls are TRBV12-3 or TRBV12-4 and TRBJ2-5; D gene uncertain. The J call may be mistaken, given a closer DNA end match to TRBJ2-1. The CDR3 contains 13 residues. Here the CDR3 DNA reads TGTGCCAGCAGTTTACAGGCCCAAGAGACCCAGTTCTTC. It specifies CASSLQAQETQFF.

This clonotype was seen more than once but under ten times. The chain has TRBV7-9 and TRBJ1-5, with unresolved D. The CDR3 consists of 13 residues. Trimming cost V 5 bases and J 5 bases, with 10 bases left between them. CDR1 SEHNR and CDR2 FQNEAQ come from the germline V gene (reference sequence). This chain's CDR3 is CASSPGWDQPQHF. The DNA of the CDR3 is TGTGCCAGCAGCCCAGGTTGGGATCAGCCCCAGCATTTT.

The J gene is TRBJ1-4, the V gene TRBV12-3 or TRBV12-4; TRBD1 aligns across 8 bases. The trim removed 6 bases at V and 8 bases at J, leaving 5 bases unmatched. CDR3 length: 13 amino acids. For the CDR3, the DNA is TGTGCCAGCAGGCGGACAGGGACCGAAAAACTGTTTTTT. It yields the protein CASRRTGTEKLFF.

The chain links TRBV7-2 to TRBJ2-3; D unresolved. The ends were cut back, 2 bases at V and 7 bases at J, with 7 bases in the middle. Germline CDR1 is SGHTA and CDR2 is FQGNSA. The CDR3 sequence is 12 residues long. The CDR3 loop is CASSLYANTQYF. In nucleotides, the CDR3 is TGTGCCAGCAGCTTATACGCAAATACGCAGTATTTT.

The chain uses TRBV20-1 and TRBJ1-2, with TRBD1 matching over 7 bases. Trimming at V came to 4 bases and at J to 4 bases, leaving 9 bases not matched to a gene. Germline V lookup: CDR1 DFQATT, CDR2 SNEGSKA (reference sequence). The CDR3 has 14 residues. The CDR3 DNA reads TGCAGTGCTACCCTGACAGGGAACGGCTATGGCTACACCTTC. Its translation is CSATLTGNGYGYTF.

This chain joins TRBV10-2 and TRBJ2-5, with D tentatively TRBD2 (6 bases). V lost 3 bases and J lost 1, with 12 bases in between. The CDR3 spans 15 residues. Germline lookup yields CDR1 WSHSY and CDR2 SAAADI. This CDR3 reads CASSDTSSSQETQYF. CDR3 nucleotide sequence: TGCGCCAGCAGTGATACTAGCAGTTCCCAAGAGACCCAGTACTTC.

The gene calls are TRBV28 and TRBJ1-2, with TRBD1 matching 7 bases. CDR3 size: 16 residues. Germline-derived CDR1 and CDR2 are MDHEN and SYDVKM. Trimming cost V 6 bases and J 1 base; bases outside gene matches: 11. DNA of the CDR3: TGTGCCAGCAGACCCCCTTTCGGGACAGATAACTATGGCTACACCTTC. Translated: CASRPPFGTDNYGYTF.

The CDR3 is CASSLRRLGNNSDNEQFF. The CDR3 nucleotides are TGTGCCAGCAGTTTAAGGCGTTTGGGGAATAACAGCGACAATGAGCAGTTCTTC. The gene calls are TRBV12-3 or TRBV12-4 and TRBJ2-1, with D uncertain. The germline V and J ends were trimmed by 2 bases and 5 bases, with 22 bases remaining between them. This CDR3 has 18 residues.

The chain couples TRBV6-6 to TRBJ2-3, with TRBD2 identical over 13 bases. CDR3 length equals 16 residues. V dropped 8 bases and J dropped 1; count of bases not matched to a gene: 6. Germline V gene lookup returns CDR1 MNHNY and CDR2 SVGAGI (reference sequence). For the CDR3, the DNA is TGTGCCAGCGGCATCGGGACTAGCGGGGGCACAGATACGCAGTATTTT. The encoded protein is CASGIGTSGGTDTQYF.

Here the CDR3 reads CASSFGRDYSYEQYF. In DNA, the CDR3 is TGTGCCAGCAGCTTTGGACGAGATTATTCCTACGAGCAGTACTTC. The V and J genes are TRBV7-3 and TRBJ2-7; D is uncertain. The CDR3 covers 15 residues. From germline, CDR1 is SGHTA and CDR2 FQGTGA. Trimming pared 3 bases from V and 1 base from J, leaving 13 bases between.

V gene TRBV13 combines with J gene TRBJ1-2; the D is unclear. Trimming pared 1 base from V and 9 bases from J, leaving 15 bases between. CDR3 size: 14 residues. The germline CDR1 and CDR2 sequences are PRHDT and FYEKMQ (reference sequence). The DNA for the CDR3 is TGTGCCAGCAGCTTAGAGGATGGTGGTAGAAGCTACACCTTC. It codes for CASSLEDGGRSYTF.

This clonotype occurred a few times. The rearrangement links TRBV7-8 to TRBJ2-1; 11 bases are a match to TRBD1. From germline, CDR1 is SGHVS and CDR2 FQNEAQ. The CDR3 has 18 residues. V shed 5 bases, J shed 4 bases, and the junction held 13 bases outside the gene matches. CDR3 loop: CASSPKPGTGGRYNEQFF. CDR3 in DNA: TGTGCCAGCAGCCCGAAACCTGGGACAGGGGGTAGGTACAATGAGCAGTTCTTC.

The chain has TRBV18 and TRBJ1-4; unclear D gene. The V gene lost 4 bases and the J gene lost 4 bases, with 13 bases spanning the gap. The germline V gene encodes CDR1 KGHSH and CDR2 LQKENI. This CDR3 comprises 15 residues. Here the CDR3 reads CASSLLDGDNEKLFF. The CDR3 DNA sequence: TGTGCCAGCTCACTGTTGGACGGCGATAATGAAAAACTGTTTTTT.

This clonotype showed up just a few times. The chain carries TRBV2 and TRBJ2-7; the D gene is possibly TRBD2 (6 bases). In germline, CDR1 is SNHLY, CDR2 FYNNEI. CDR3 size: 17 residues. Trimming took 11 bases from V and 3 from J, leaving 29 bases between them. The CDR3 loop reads CAGLRRDPLKTFYEQYF. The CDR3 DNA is TGTGCCGGACTAAGAAGGGACCCCTTAAAAACTTTCTACGAGCAGTACTTC.

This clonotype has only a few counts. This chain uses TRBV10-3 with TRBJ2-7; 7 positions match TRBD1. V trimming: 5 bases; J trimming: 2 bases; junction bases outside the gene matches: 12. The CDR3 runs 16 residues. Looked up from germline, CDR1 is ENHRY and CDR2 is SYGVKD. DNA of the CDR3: TGTGCCATCAGTAACGTGACAGGGTGGGCCGCCTACGAGCAGTACTTC. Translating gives CAISNVTGWAAYEQYF.

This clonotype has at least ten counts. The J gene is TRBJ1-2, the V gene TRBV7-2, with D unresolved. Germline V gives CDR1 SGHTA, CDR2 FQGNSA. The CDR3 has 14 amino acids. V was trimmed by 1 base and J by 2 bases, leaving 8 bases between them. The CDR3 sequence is CASSLGGGNYGYTF. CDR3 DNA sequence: TGTGCCAGCAGCTTAGGGGGAGGGAACTATGGCTACACCTTC.

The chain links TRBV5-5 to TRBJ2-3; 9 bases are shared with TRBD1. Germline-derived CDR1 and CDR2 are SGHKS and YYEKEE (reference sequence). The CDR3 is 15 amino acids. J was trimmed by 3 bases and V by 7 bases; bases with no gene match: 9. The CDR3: CASSPGQGRTDTQYF. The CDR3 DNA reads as TGTGCCAGCTCTCCGGGACAGGGACGGACAGATACGCAGTATTTT.

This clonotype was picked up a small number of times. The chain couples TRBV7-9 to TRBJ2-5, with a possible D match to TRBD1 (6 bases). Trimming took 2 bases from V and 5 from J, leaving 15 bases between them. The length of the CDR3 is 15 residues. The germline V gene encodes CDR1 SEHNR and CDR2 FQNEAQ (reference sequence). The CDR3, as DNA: TGTGCCAGCAGCTTATCTTCTGGGGGCCGCGAGACCCAGTACTTC. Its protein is CASSLSSGGRETQYF.

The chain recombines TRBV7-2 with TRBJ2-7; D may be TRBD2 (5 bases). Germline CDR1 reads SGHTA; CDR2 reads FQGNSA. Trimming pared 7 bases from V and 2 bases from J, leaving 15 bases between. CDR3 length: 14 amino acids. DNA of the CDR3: TGTGCCAGCACCTCAGCGGACCGAGCCTACGAGCAGTACTTC. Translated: CASTSADRAYEQYF.

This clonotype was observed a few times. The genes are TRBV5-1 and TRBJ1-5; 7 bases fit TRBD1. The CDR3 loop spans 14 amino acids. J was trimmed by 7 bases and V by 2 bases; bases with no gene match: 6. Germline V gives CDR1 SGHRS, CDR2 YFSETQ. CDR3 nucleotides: TGCGCCAGCAGCTTAACAGGGGCCGGACAGCCCCAGCATTTT. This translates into CASSLTGAGQPQHF.